Below, 8 T cell receptor beta chains from the same sample are listed, as sequenced in a study of technical replicates of blood from a few donors. Profiling relied on immunoSEQ multiplex PCR, and the TCRdb table lists in-frame clones only, not all of them. The sample includes approximately 78,000 clones, over 95% of them seen just once. Sequencing was done on a sample of T cells isolated from PBMCs. The receptors here all came from a human donor in good health.

J is TRBJ2-7 and V is TRBV4-2, with 7 bases that match TRBD1. With 1 base clipped from V and 4 bases from J, the junction kept 10 bases outside the gene matches. This CDR3 has 16 residues. Germline V gene sequence: CDR1 LGHNA, CDR2 YNFKEQ. The chain's CDR3 is CASSQGLTGMDYEQYF. The CDR3 region has the DNA TGTGCCAGCAGCCAAGGCCTGACAGGGATGGATTACGAGCAGTACTTC.

The chain is built from TRBV9 and TRBJ1-2; 11 bases match TRBD1. V gave up 4 bases and J gave up 0 bases; unmatched junction bases: 5. The CDR3 is 16 amino acids. From germline, CDR1 is SGDLS and CDR2 YYNGEE. The CDR3 is CASSPRGQGANYGYTF. CDR3 DNA: TGTGCCAGCAGCCCTAGGGGACAGGGGGCTAACTATGGCTACACCTTC.

The J gene is TRBJ1-6, the V gene TRBV9; 10 nucleotides align to TRBD1. J was trimmed by 7 bases and V by 3 bases; bases with no gene match: 10. CDR3 length: 17 residues. CDR1 and CDR2 from the germline V gene are SGDLS and YYNGEE. The CDR3 loop is CASSAYLGQGPNSPLHF. Here the CDR3 DNA reads TGTGCCAGCAGCGCATACTTGGGACAGGGGCCGAATTCACCCCTCCACTTT.

In its sample, this clone was seen once. The J gene is TRBJ2-7, the V gene TRBV6-5, with TRBD1 as a possible D gene (6 bases). The V end was cut by 10 bases, the J end by 3 bases, with 16 bases between. Germline values: CDR1 MNHEY, CDR2 SVGAGI. This CDR3 has 13 residues. The CDR3 coding sequence is TGTGCCACCTTAGGCAGGGGAAACTACGAGCAGTACTTC. This codes for CATLGRGNYEQYF.

This chain connects TRBV2 to TRBJ1-2, with TRBD1 identical over 8 bases. Trimming at V came to 3 bases and at J to 7 bases, leaving 7 bases not matched to a gene. Germline V CDR1 and CDR2: SNHLY, FYNNEI. CDR3 length: 14 amino acids. CDR3 nucleotides: TGTGCCAGCAGTGAGGGCAGGGGGCGGGGTGGCTACACCTTC. Translation: CASSEGRGRGGYTF.

The rearrangement uses TRBV19 and TRBJ2-7; 7 positions agree with TRBD1. V was pared by 3 bases and J by 0 bases, with 2 bases of the junction left unmatched. CDR1 is LNHDA and CDR2 is SQIVND in the germline V gene (reference sequence). The CDR3 is 14 amino acids. CDR3 protein: CASSMAGGSYEQYF. The CDR3 DNA reads as TGTGCCAGTAGTATGGCAGGGGGCTCCTACGAGCAGTACTTC. The variable domain in full, completed from reference TRBV19 and TRBJ2-7, reads DGGITQSPKYLFRKEGQNVTLSCEQNLNHDAMYWYRQDPGQGLRLIYYSQIVNDFQKGDIAEGYSVSREKKESFPLTVTSAQKNPTAFYLCASSMAGGSYEQYFGPGTRLTVT.

The chain joins TRBV11-3 to TRBJ2-7, with 7 bases fitting TRBD1. Germline V lookup: CDR1 SGHNT, CDR2 YENEEA. The CDR3 totals 14 residues. V dropped 5 bases and J dropped 1; count of bases not matched to a gene: 5. In DNA, the CDR3 is TGTGCCAGCAGCCACAGGGGTTTGTCCTACGAGCAGTACTTC. Its translation is CASSHRGLSYEQYF.

This clone was picked up one time. The chain has TRBV15 and TRBJ2-5; 7 bases align to TRBD1. The V gene's germline CDR1 is LNHNV and CDR2 YYDKDF (reference sequence). The CDR3 spans 15 residues. Trimming cost V 0 bases and J 2 bases; bases outside gene matches: 3. DNA of the CDR3: TGTGCCACCAGCAGAGATGAGGGACAGCAAGAGACCCAGTACTTC. It yields the protein CATSRDEGQQETQYF.